This T cell receptor beta chain stems from a study of shared clonotypes between healthy human individuals. As handled by the study authors: Filtering differed because ImmunoSEQ produced junction-only sequences that carried no quality scores. The assay was immunoSEQ multiplex PCR, and TCRdb's table has in-frame clones only and misses some. The V and J calls and clone size are taken from that table; D and trimming were inferred from the DNA. The sample has about 1,800,000 clones, roughly 95% seen once; the top ten hold less than 1.5%. This clone was picked up one time. CD45RO-negative, CCR7-selected cells formed the naive CD8 fraction, which excluded terminally differentiated effector memory CD45RA+ cells. All the donors were Caucasian adults who lived in Nashville, Tennessee. This sequence was found in a man between 18 and 35 years old in good health. Sequenced material: naive CD8+ T cells sorted from blood.

The CDR3 region has the DNA TGCAGCACCTTAGAGGGGGCGGCGGATGGCTACACCTTC. This gives the protein CSTLEGAADGYTF. The chain joins TRBV29-1 to TRBJ1-2, with 7 bases aligning to TRBD1. This CDR3 region has 13 residues. V dropped 8 bases and J dropped 6; count of bases not matched to a gene: 12. Germline-derived CDR1 and CDR2 are SQVTM and ANQGSEA.